This TCR beta chain was sequenced during a study of shared clonotypes between healthy human individuals (TCRdb year 2020). Concerning the study at large: The cohort included a few men and a couple of women between 18 and 49 years of age. For each donor, CD4 naive and CD4 memory were each run on three plates, CD8 naive on two plates, and CD8 memory on one plate. Blood TCR repertoires of roughly 5 healthy adults were deeply sequenced to estimate repertoire size and the extent of clonotype sharing between individuals. To increase sequencing depth and limit assay-specific biases, TCR repertoire library preparation and sequencing were carried out by different laboratories using diverse techniques. Leukapheresis yielded between about 0.8 and 8.9 billion PBMCs per donor. The paper's findings and limits, for the study overall: The genetic and exposure-history diversity represented was limited by the small number of donors. Incomplete sequencing was indicated by rarefaction of sorted-subset datasets, despite the large sequencing depth. When several donors were compared, the shared fraction of clonotypes was around 5.1% for naive CD4, less than 4% for naive CD8, 2.3% for memory CD4, and 0.35% to 0.4% for memory CD8. Naive subsets generally had larger estimated clonotype richness than memory subsets. Compared with non-shared clonotypes, clonotypes shared by all four sorted-subset donors had higher generation probabilities. Sampling was limited to blood, and TCR repertoires in tissue likely differ from TCR repertoires in blood. Pairwise subsampling led to the expectation that sequencing depth would affect the degree of clonotype sharing among donors.

A remark on this clone: Its antigen remains unidentified. Nothing much larger sits one base from this clone, and base qualities are not available.

For the CD8 naive samples, CD45RO-negative cells were positively selected for CCR7, yielding a CD45RA+CCR7+ population from which TemRA cells were excluded. Donors were healthy HIV-negative adults with no recently reported acute infections or vaccinations. Every donor was a Caucasian adult residing in Nashville, Tennessee, USA. Blood was collected by leukapheresis, and PBMCs were isolated by Ficoll-Histopaque density gradient centrifugation and then cryopreserved in liquid nitrogen vapor phase. Analytical flow cytometry was used to check the purity and quantity of every magnetically sorted T cell population. Genomic DNA was isolated from every sorted fraction and measured by UV absorbance on a Nanodrop 2000c. Using the deep immunoSEQ assay, TCR CDR3 regions were amplified from genomic DNA by multiplex PCR. Extracted genomic DNA from each cell subset was distributed evenly across all wells of several immunoSEQ 96-well plates, and each plate was treated as a replicate. For sorted subsets, 200 to 250 ng of genomic DNA, equivalent to around 30,000 T cell genomes, went into each replicate PCR. Purified libraries were measured with a Qubit 3.0 fluorometer, size-checked on a Bioanalyzer 2100, and measured again with the KAPA Library Quantification kit. Every immunoSEQ 96-well plate was sequenced on a separate single-read 150-cycle Illumina NextSeq 550 flow cell. The paper's data handling went like this. The immunoSEQ output contained only junctional sequences without quality scores, so filtering could not match that applied to full-length reads. Sequences were annotated with PyIR, a Python wrapper for IgBLAST v1.9, using IMGT germline references to assign V/J genes and CDR3. Any read was removed if the V/J assignment was weak (E-value above 1e-6), the CDR3 was missing, or the read contained stop codons, out-of-frame junctions, or ambiguous translated residues. V3J clonotypes were defined by identical inferred V gene, J gene, and CDR3 amino acid sequence. Percentage overlap between repertoires was computed as shared unique clonotypes divided by the size of the smaller repertoire. Repertoire richness was assessed with RTK rarefaction, the Chao1 estimator, and Recon v2.1 estimates of unobserved clonotypes. Generation probabilities for all TCRbeta clonotypes obtained by the gDNA method from four donors were computed using OLGA. TCRdb mirrors the immuneACCESS table, restricted to in-frame sequences. Some clones are absent from its copies; in checked studies, under half trace to an unresolved V gene, and the reason for the others is unknown. V and J calls and clone size are as listed in that table; D and trimming were resolved from the DNA. This sample gives roughly 2,000,000 clones in total; 80% to 95% of them show up just once. The biggest ten clones account for more than 1.5% of the sample.

The source is a young man in good health. Some clones in this sample may be carry-over from other donors' samples. The specimen sequenced was naive CD8+ T cells from PBMCs. What this sample's cell subset or site label stands for: CD45RA+CCR7+.

The nucleotides read TGTGCCAGCAGTCCCGGTGGACCCGAGCAGTACTTC. Translated, it gives CASSPGGPEQYF. The chain is made from TRBV28 and TRBJ2-7; no D segment can be confidently identified. CDR1 and CDR2 (MDHEN, SYDVKM) derive from the germline V gene. The CDR3 runs 12 residues from the cysteine to the phenylalanine. Just CDR3 DNA is preserved here, 36 bases in frame from base 1. Relative to germline, V is 5 bases shorter and J is 6 bases shorter, with 11 bases between their ends. The entire variable domain, with the stretches around the CDR3 drawn from the reference TRBV28 and TRBJ2-7 proteins, is DVKVTQSSRYLVKRTGEKVFLECVQDMDHENMFWYRQDPGLGLRLIYFSYDVKMKEKGDIPEGYSVSREKKERFSLILESASTNQTSMYLCASSPGGPEQYFGPGTRLTVT.